This TCR beta chain stems from a study of blood T cell repertoires in COVID-19. Study as a whole: Researchers got acute and convalescent COVID-19 samples from the United States, Italy and Spain. From T cells, B-cell-depleted T cells, or PBMCs came the material, which was cDNA or gDNA.

In the original analysis: Estimates of nucleated cell counts were drawn from the amplification of reference gene primers. Profiled with immunoSEQ multiplex PCR; TCRdb holds only in-frame clones, not every one. V and J calls and clone size are copied from that table; D and trimming were computed from the DNA. The sample yields about 80,000 clones, roughly 80% seen once. CDR3 length equals 15 residues. V lost 6 bases and J lost 7; bases outside the gene matches: 12. From germline, CDR1 is LNHDA and CDR2 SQIVND (reference sequence). The specimen sequenced was peripheral blood. This sequence joins TRBV19 and TRBJ2-4; 7 bases map to TRBD1. The clonotype originates from a woman aged 70-85 years with acute or convalescent COVID-19. CDR3 bases: TGTGCCAGTAGGGCGACAGGGCCAGGGTCGAACATTCAGTACTTC. Its translation is CASRATGPGSNIQYF.